The 15 T cell receptor beta chains presented below share a single source sample, sequenced in a study of cytomegalovirus exposure and HLA in healthy donors (dated by TCRdb to about 2017). Library construction relied on the immunoSEQ multiplex PCR assay. For the multiplex PCR, a mixture combining 60 forward primers for TCR Vbeta segments and 13 reverse primers for TCR Jbeta segments was used. The table was pulled from immuneACCESS by TCRdb, which kept in-frame rearrangements only. Such tables lose some clones; where checked, under half of the loss comes from unresolved V genes, and the rest has no known cause. Counted in this sample were roughly 190,000 clones; more than 75% of them appeared once. The ten largest clonotypes hold about 0.84% of the sample. The sequenced material came from PBMCs. The origin of the receptors is a woman between 18 and 29 years old in good health and CMV-seronegative.

The V and J genes are TRBV25-1 and TRBJ2-3; TRBD1 agrees at 7 bases. The V segment lost 5 bases and the J segment 0 bases; nucleotides outside the gene matches: 2. The CDR3 extends over 14 amino acids. Germline V gene lookup returns CDR1 MGHDK and CDR2 SYGVNS. CDR3 in DNA: TGTGCCAGCAGTACGACAGGGAGCACAGATACGCAGTATTTT. The encoded protein is CASSTTGSTDTQYF.

J is TRBJ1-6 and V is TRBV7-8; D ambiguous. V lost 0 bases, J lost 8 bases, and 14 bases lay in between. CDR1 and CDR2 from the germline V gene are SGHVS and FQNEAQ. The CDR3 totals 16 residues. CDR3 loop: CASSLALTVRHSPLHF. CDR3 in DNA: TGTGCCAGCAGCTTAGCGCTCACAGTACGGCATTCACCCCTCCACTTT.

A word on this clone: Other DNA variants within this sample encode the same CDR3. The J gene is TRBJ1-3, the V gene TRBV18, with D maybe TRBD1 (5 bases). V lost 3 bases and J 4 bases, leaving 10 bases between the germline ends. This CDR3 has 14 residues. Germline assignment: CDR1 KGHSH and CDR2 LQKENI. CDR3 DNA sequence: TGTGCCAGCTCACCTGACAGAGCAGGAAACACCATATATTTT. Protein: CASSPDRAGNTIYF.

V gene TRBV18 combines with J gene TRBJ2-7, with D possibly being TRBD1 (5 bases). Trimming removed 3 bases from V and 4 bases from J, with 16 bases in between. Germline loops: CDR1 KGHSH, CDR2 LQKENI. The CDR3 consists of 15 residues. As DNA, the CDR3 is TGTGCCAGCTCACCCCTGAGACAGACCGGTTACGAGCAGTACTTC. Translated: CASSPLRQTGYEQYF.

This clone was detected a few times. The chain has TRBV19 and TRBJ1-3; D is ambiguous. V shed 3 bases and J shed 2 bases, with 2 bases lying between them. CDR3 length equals 12 residues. Per germline, CDR1 LNHDA and CDR2 SQIVND (reference sequence). In DNA form, the CDR3 reads TGTGCCAGTAGTATCACTGGAAACACCATATATTTT. This translates into CASSITGNTIYF.

J is TRBJ2-1 and V is TRBV7-9; D is possibly TRBD2 (5 bases). Germline CDR1 and CDR2: SEHNR and FQNEAQ (reference sequence). The CDR3 contains 12 residues. Here the CDR3 DNA reads TGTTCCTACCCTATGCGGGACAATGAGCAGTTCTTC. Its translation: CSYPMRDNEQFF.

This sequence joins TRBV27 and TRBJ2-7, with TRBD2 matching over 8 bases. The CDR3 spans 14 residues. The V gene end was trimmed by 4 bases and the J gene end by 1 base; junction bases not matched to a gene: 3. Germline V lookup: CDR1 MNHEY, CDR2 SMNVEV (reference sequence). The DNA for the CDR3 is TGTGCCAGCAGTTCTAGCGGGTCATCCTACGAGCAGTACTTC. Its translation: CASSSSGSSYEQYF.

This chain connects TRBV6-5 to TRBJ2-7, with unresolved D. V was shortened by 0 bases and J by 2 bases, with 5 bases between the two germline ends. Germline loops: CDR1 MNHEY, CDR2 SVGAGI. The CDR3 has 13 amino acids. The CDR3 DNA follows: TGTGCCAGCAGTTACTCTACAGCCTACGAGCAGTACTTC. Protein: CASSYSTAYEQYF.

V gene TRBV6-6 combines with J gene TRBJ2-2, with 10 bases fitting TRBD1. The J segment lost 4 bases and the V segment lost 0 bases, leaving 2 bases of the junction unmatched. The CDR3 has 16 amino acids. CDR1 and CDR2 from the germline V gene are MNHNY and SVGAGI (reference sequence). DNA of the CDR3: TGTGCCAGCAGTTACTCGACAGGGGGCATCACCGGGGAGCTGTTTTTT. It specifies CASSYSTGGITGELFF.

The table lists this clone with a count of one. This sequence joins TRBV2 and TRBJ1-3; TRBD1 agrees at 10 bases. The CDR3 contains 16 residues. Germline-derived CDR1 and CDR2 are SNHLY and FYNNEI. The trim removed 3 bases at V and 2 bases at J, leaving 4 bases unmatched. The CDR3 DNA sequence: TGTGCCAGCAGTGAGGGGACAGGGGCGACTGGAAACACCATATATTTT. Its translation: CASSEGTGATGNTIYF.

The J gene is TRBJ2-7, the V gene TRBV5-6; 12 bases match TRBD2. V shed 1 base, J shed 6 bases, and the junction held 5 bases outside the gene matches. CDR1 and CDR2 from the germline V gene are SGHDT and YYEEEE. The CDR3 is 15 residues long. DNA of the CDR3: TGTGCCAGCAGCTTGACCGGGACTAGCGGGCTCGAGCAGTACTTC. It specifies CASSLTGTSGLEQYF.

The chain carries TRBV27 and TRBJ1-2; D might be TRBD1 (5 bases). Trimming removed 6 bases at V and 3 bases at J, with 14 bases between. CDR1 MNHEY and CDR2 SMNVEV come from the germline V gene (reference sequence). This CDR3 has 14 amino acids. CDR3 protein: CASSPARVDYGYTF. CDR3 in DNA: TGTGCCAGCAGCCCGGCCAGGGTGGACTATGGCTACACCTTC.

This sequence joins TRBV27 and TRBJ1-2, with unresolved D. Germline assignment: CDR1 MNHEY and CDR2 SMNVEV (reference sequence). CDR3 length equals 11 residues. This CDR3 is CKFQVGYGYTF. The CDR3 region has the DNA TGTAAGTTCCAGGTCGGCTATGGCTACACCTTC.

The chain links TRBV28 to TRBJ2-7, with 7 nucleotides matching TRBD1. Germline lookup yields CDR1 MDHEN and CDR2 SYDVKM. V trimming: 4 bases; J trimming: 0 bases; junction bases outside the gene matches: 21. The CDR3 has 20 amino acids. In DNA, the CDR3 is TGTGCCAGCAGTTCCACCGGCCCAACTATGACAGGGCTAAGCTCCTACGAGCAGTACTTC. This translates into CASSSTGPTMTGLSSYEQYF.

This clone was recorded once. The V and J genes are TRBV7-2 and TRBJ1-2; D unresolved. The CDR3 consists of 12 residues. Germline lookup yields CDR1 SGHTA and CDR2 FQGNSA. V gave up 4 bases and J gave up 5 bases, with 8 bases separating them. CDR3 DNA sequence: TGTGCCAGCAGCTCCCACCTATATGGCTACACCTTC. This translates into CASSSHLYGYTF.